This TCR beta chain emerged from a study of T cells in Graves' hyperthyroidism and ophthalmopathy. Participants, patients aged 18 to 65, had newly diagnosed hyperthyroidism with a duration under 2 months. For the diagnoses, clinical symptoms, serum thyroxine and TRAb, thyroid ultrasound and orbital computed tomography were used. Points on this clonotype: Its cognate antigen is unknown.

Template material for amplifying TCR beta CDR3 regions consisted of RNA transcripts. The HTBI primer set drove a first-round RT-PCR of the TCR CDR3. TCRdb recomputed calls from the multiplex PCR reads with MiXCR, one row per CDR3 protein. The sample contains 370,000 or so distinct CDR3 sequences, approximately 14% of which appear only once. Study-wide results and limits: Most thyroid clonotypes expanded above 0.001 appeared in blood too.

The CDR3 contains 13 residues. V shed 7 bases and J 9 bases; nucleotides not matched to a gene: 9. The V gene's germline CDR1 is SEHNR and CDR2 FQNEAQ (reference sequence). The clonotype comes from a woman aged 18-29 years with Graves' hyperthyroidism that later progressed to Graves' ophthalmopathy. The chain recombines TRBV7-9 with TRBJ2-7; 10 positions match TRBD1. The sequencing input was blood. CDR3 in amino acids: CASTGTGEGGQYF. The CDR3 DNA reads TGTGCCAGCACCGGGACAGGGGAAGGCGGGCAGTACTTC.